This T cell receptor beta chain was captured in a study of T cells expressing NK-cell markers. As for the study in general: Of eight sequenced donors, seven were HCMV-seropositive and one HCMV-seronegative. Study outcomes and limitations: Six or seven donors had dominant NKG2C+ clonotypes that comprised about 1.0-7.5% of their CD8+ T cells.

In generating TCR beta cDNA, 5'RACE template switching with UMIs was used. TCRdb processed the 5' RACE reads again and assigns one entry to each CDR3 protein, with no DNA. The sample's table shows about 410,000 distinct CDR3 sequences. On this clonotype itself: Its antigen is currently unknown.

The CDR3 loop spans 13 amino acids. Germline values: CDR1 SEHNR, CDR2 FQNEAQ (reference sequence). The chain uses TRBV7-9 and TRBJ1-4. The sequenced sample was blood T cells: a sorted CD56 or NKG2C T cell subset, CD4+ or CD8+ T cells, or bulk PBMC T cells (not recorded which). The receptor was derived from a woman between 50 and 59 years old in good health. Here the CDR3 reads CASSPSDFEKLFF.